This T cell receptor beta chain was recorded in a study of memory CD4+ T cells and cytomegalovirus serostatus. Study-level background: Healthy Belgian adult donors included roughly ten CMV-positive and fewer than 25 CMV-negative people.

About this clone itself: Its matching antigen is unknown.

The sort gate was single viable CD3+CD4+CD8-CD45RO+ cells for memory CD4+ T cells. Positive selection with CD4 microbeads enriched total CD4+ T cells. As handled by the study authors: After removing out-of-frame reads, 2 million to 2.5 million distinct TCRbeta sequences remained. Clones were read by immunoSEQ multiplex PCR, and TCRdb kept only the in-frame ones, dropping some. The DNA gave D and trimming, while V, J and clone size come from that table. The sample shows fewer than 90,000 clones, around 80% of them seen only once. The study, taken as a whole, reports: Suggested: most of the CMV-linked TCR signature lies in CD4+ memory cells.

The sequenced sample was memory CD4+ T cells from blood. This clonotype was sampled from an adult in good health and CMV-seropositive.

CDR3 nucleotide sequence: TGCGCCAGCAGCTTGGGGACAGGGGGTCAGCCCCAGCATTTT. This gives the protein CASSLGTGGQPQHF. The V and J genes are TRBV5-1 and TRBJ1-5, with 10 bases identical to TRBD1. The V and J ends lost 0 bases and 6 bases, in that order; junction bases with no gene match: 0. Germline CDR1 reads SGHRS; CDR2 reads YFSETQ. The CDR3 consists of 14 residues.